Listed below are T cell receptor beta chains from one sample, sequenced in a study of response to subunit inactivated influenza vaccine. MiXCR, run by TCRdb on the RT-PCR reads, gives a single entry per CDR3 protein. The table records approximately 480,000 distinct CDR3 sequences, approximately 11% of them present only once. The sequencing here drew on PBMCs from blood, taken roughly 46 days after vaccination. The receptors derive from a man aged 50-60 years who received an inactivated influenza vaccine. CDR3s include the opening cysteine and the closing phenylalanine or tryptophan. A D gene is named only where the DNA matches it firmly. Clone size is shown for a subset of rows, as once, few, many or a class of expanded clone.

v_gene	abundance	j_gene	d_gene	CDR3aa	CDR3nt
TRBV7-2	few	TRBJ2-4	TRBD2	CASSYSGGRAKNIQYF	TGTGCCAGCAGCTATTCGGGGGGGCGGGCCAAAAACATTCAGTACTTC
TRBV11-2	few	TRBJ2-7	.	CASSLEAYYEQYF	TGTGCCAGCAGCTTAGAGGCTTACTACGAGCAGTACTTC
TRBV5-1	.	TRBJ2-7	.	CASSLGAEYHEQYF	TGCGCCAGCAGCTTGGGTGCGGAATACCACGAGCAGTACTTC
TRBV5-6	few	TRBJ1-1	.	CASSLGAGEAFF	TGTGCCAGCAGCCTGGGGGCGGGTGAAGCTTTCTTT
TRBV5-8	few	TRBJ2-3	TRBD1	CASSLGDRAATDTQYF	TGTGCCAGCAGCTTGGGGGACAGGGCCGCCACAGATACGCAGTATTTT
TRBV7-9	.	TRBJ1-6	TRBD1	CASSSMGQGGSPLHF	TGTGCCAGCAGCTCTATGGGACAGGGAGGTTCACCCCTCCACTTT
TRBV24-1	.	TRBJ1-5	.	CATSDTQTLQPQHF	TGTGCCACCAGCGACACACAGACGTTACAGCCCCAGCATTTT
TRBV7-2	.	TRBJ2-7	TRBD1	CASSFSRPGQGVSYEQYF	TGTGCCAGCAGCTTTAGCAGACCGGGACAGGGAGTCAGTTACGAGCAGTACTTC
TRBV5-1	many	TRBJ2-1	TRBD2	CASSGSGGPTLVYNEQFF	TGCGCCAGCAGCGGAAGCGGGGGGCCGACCCTTGTTTACAATGAGCAGTTCTTC
TRBV7-6	few	TRBJ2-7	.	CASSLGGTYGTYEQYF	TGTGCCAGCAGCTTAGGTGGGACGTATGGTACCTACGAGCAGTACTTC
TRBV12-3/TRBV12-4	.	TRBJ1-2	.	CASSDNRVGYTF	TGTGCCAGCAGTGACAACAGGGTTGGCTACACCTTC
TRBV12-3/TRBV12-4	few	TRBJ2-1	.	CASTGRASYNEQFF	TGTGCCAGCACGGGCAGGGCCTCCTACAATGAGCAGTTCTTC
TRBV5-1	many	TRBJ2-3	TRBD2	CASSLAAGGPDTQYF	TGCGCCAGCAGCTTGGCTGCGGGGGGGCCAGATACGCAGTATTTT
TRBV20-1	few	TRBJ2-3	TRBD2	CSASEVGLAGGGGDTQYF	TGCAGTGCTTCGGAGGTGGGACTAGCGGGAGGAGGCGGGGATACGCAGTATTTT
TRBV20-1	few	TRBJ2-7	.	CSARRTGASFSYEQYF	TGCAGTGCTAGGCGAACAGGTGCTTCATTCTCCTACGAGCAGTACTTC
TRBV29-1	many	TRBJ2-7	.	CSVVSRGGEQYF	TGCAGCGTTGTCTCCAGGGGAGGCGAGCAGTACTTC
TRBV2	.	TRBJ2-5	.	CASSESQAQETQYF	TGTGCCAGCAGTGAATCGCAAGCGCAAGAGACCCAGTACTTC
TRBV10-3	few	TRBJ2-5	.	CAISEHQETQYF	TGTGCCATCAGTGAGCACCAAGAGACCCAGTACTTC
TRBV7-2	many	TRBJ2-6	.	CASSPFGVTGANVLTF	TGTGCCAGCAGCCCATTCGGGGTAACCGGGGCCAACGTCCTGACTTTC
TRBV5-1	many	TRBJ2-1	TRBD1	CASSLEGQGAYNEQFF	TGCGCCAGCAGCTTGGAGGGACAGGGGGCCTACAATGAGCAGTTCTTC
TRBV15	many	TRBJ2-6	.	CATSRDRRGLGSGANVLTF	TGTGCCACCAGCAGAGATCGTCGGGGATTGGGCTCTGGGGCCAACGTCCTGACTTTC
TRBV12-3/TRBV12-4	few	TRBJ1-3	.	CASSPSSVDTIYF	TGTGCCAGCAGTCCCTCCTCGGTGGACACCATATATTTT
TRBV6-1	many	TRBJ2-4	.	CASTRDLTAKNIQYF	TGTGCCAGCACTAGGGACCTTACAGCCAAAAACATTCAGTACTTC
TRBV9	many	TRBJ1-1	.	CASSVGQDMNTEAFF	TGTGCCAGCAGCGTAGGACAGGACATGAACACTGAAGCTTTCTTT
TRBV7-2	.	TRBJ2-1	.	CASSLASGYSYNEQFF	TGTGCCAGCAGCTTAGCATCGGGGTACTCCTACAATGAGCAGTTCTTC
TRBV28	many	TRBJ2-7	.	CASIQDFGSGYEQYF	TGTGCCAGCATTCAGGACTTTGGATCCGGCTACGAGCAGTACTTC
TRBV12-3/TRBV12-4	many	TRBJ1-1	TRBD1	CASSLGQGRTEAFF	TGTGCCAGCAGTTTAGGACAGGGACGGACTGAAGCTTTCTTT
TRBV5-1	many	TRBJ2-1	.	CASVRDSSYNEQFF	TGCGCCAGCGTTCGGGATAGCTCCTACAATGAGCAGTTCTTC
TRBV15	few	TRBJ2-5	.	CATSIGLRAGDGETQYF	TGTGCCACCAGCATAGGGCTAAGGGCAGGGGATGGAGAGACCCAGTACTTC
TRBV4-1	many	TRBJ1-4	.	CASSHVLRRTRNEKLFF	TGCGCCAGCAGCCACGTCCTCCGAAGGACGCGTAATGAAAAACTGTTTTTT
TRBV29-1	many	TRBJ2-5	.	CSVEDLSEETQYF	TGCAGCGTTGAAGATCTTTCGGAAGAGACCCAGTACTTC
TRBV5-1	many	TRBJ2-1	TRBD1	CASSLIPGTGPVGNEQFF	TGCGCCAGCAGCTTGATTCCCGGGACAGGGCCTGTGGGAAATGAGCAGTTCTTC
TRBV7-8	.	TRBJ2-1	TRBD1	CASSYGTGVYDEQFF	TGTGCCAGCAGCTACGGGACAGGGGTCTACGATGAGCAGTTCTTC
TRBV20-1	few	TRBJ2-7	TRBD2	CSARGGGNRQYF	TGCAGTGCTAGAGGGGGGGGGAACCGGCAGTACTTC
TRBV3-1	many	TRBJ2-7	TRBD2	CASRTASGGAREQYF	TGTGCCAGCAGGACCGCTAGCGGGGGGGCTCGCGAGCAGTACTTC
TRBV12-3/TRBV12-4	many	TRBJ2-1	.	CASTSGAGTSYNEQFF	TGTGCCAGCACCTCCGGGGCGGGAACCTCCTACAATGAGCAGTTCTTC